Sequencing of this TCR beta chain was carried out in a study of cytotoxic CD8 clonotypes in ibrutinib-treated CLL. Across the study: Samples yielded averages of hundreds of thousands of productive templates and approximately 86,000 productive rearrangements.

This clone was picked up a small number of times. Its antigen is as yet unknown. Deep sequencing aimed at 1 in 200,000 to 1 in 1 million T cells' resolution. The assay was immunoSEQ multiplex PCR, and TCRdb's table has in-frame clones only and misses some. Counted here are some 170,000 clones, 70% to 90% occurring once; the ten biggest clones make up approximately 2.9%. The CDR3 totals 14 residues. V was pared by 5 bases and J by 1 base, with 4 bases of the junction left unmatched. Germline V gene sequence: CDR1 MNHNY, CDR2 SVGAGI (reference sequence). Study results and limitations: Clonality went up at ibrutinib response and then declined back toward baseline at progression.

Source: PBMCs, taken at disease progression, from a patient treated with ibrutinib. V usage is TRBV6-6 and J usage is TRBJ1-1, with 7 nucleotides matching TRBD1. The clonotype originates from a human donor with chronic lymphocytic leukemia. CDR3 loop: CASSDNRGNTEAFF. CDR3 bases: TGTGCCAGCAGTGACAACAGGGGGAACACTGAAGCTTTCTTT.